This T cell receptor beta chain was retrieved from a study of pediatric ulcerative colitis. This CDR3 comprises 12 residues. Trimming left V 5 bases short and J 2 bases short, with 6 bases between. CDR1 and CDR2 (germline): MGHDK, SYGVNS. Ulcerative colitis patients received no immunosuppressive medication before the diagnostic colonoscopy. Libraries were prepared by immunoSEQ multiplex PCR; TCRdb keeps only in-frame clonotypes and omits some of them. The repertoire holds 30,000 to 40,000 clones, with roughly four fifths as singletons. This receptor was obtained from a boy aged 5-17 years with severe ulcerative colitis. This chain joins TRBV25-1 and TRBJ2-5; D is ambiguous. Sample: blood. CDR3 DNA sequence: TGTGCCAGCAGTCCTAATCAAGAGACCCAGTACTTC. Protein: CASSPNQETQYF.